The 21 T cell receptor beta chains reported below all come from one sample, sequenced in a study of blood T cell repertoires in COVID-19. Clones were read by immunoSEQ multiplex PCR, and TCRdb kept only the in-frame ones, dropping some. The sample consists of 200,000 to 250,000 clones, 85% of them appearing once. Sequenced material: PBMCs or T cells enriched from blood (not recorded which). The origin of the receptors is a man aged 35 to 55 who had recovered from COVID-19.

The J gene is TRBJ2-3, the V gene TRBV1; TRBD2, the table's D call, lacks a check against the DNA. TRBV1 is flagged as a pseudogene. The CDR3 contains 19 residues. The CDR3 spells CTSSKFATSGRESTDTQYF. The CDR3 DNA reads as TGCACCAGCAGCAAGTTTGCCACTAGCGGGAGGGAGAGCACAGATACGCAGTATTTT.

J is TRBJ1-1 and V is TRBV11-1; TRBD1 agrees at 9 bases. The germline gives CDR1 SGHAT, CDR2 FQDESV (reference sequence). The CDR3 runs to 14 residues. V was clipped by 5 bases and J by 3 bases; unmatched bases: 4. CDR3 coding DNA: TGTGCCAGCAGCCCACGGACAGGGGACACTGAAGCTTTCTTT. Its protein product is CASSPRTGDTEAFF.

This clone was observed a handful of times. The rearrangement uses TRBV6-5 and TRBJ2-2, with TRBD2 matching 7 bases. CDR1 is MNHEY and CDR2 is SVGAGI in the germline V gene. With 6 bases clipped from V and 5 bases from J, the junction kept 6 bases outside the gene matches. This CDR3 has 14 residues. CDR3 amino acids: CASRKRLATGELFF. The CDR3 nucleotides are TGTGCCAGCAGGAAAAGACTAGCTACCGGGGAGCTGTTTTTT.

The chain uses TRBV11-1 and TRBJ1-2; 8 positions agree with TRBD1. Trimming at V came to 6 bases and at J to 2 bases, leaving 5 bases not matched to a gene. The CDR3 length is 14 residues. Looked up from germline, CDR1 is SGHAT and CDR2 is FQDESV (reference sequence). The CDR3 coding sequence is TGTGCCAGCAGTTTCCAGGGGGCCAACTATGGCTACACCTTC. It is translated as CASSFQGANYGYTF. The full variable domain, in which reference TRBV11-1 and TRBJ1-2 provide the parts outside the CDR3, is EAEVAQSPRYKITEKSQAVAFWCDPISGHATLYWYRQILGQGPELLVQFQDESVVDDSQLPKDRFSAERLKGVDSTLKIQPAELGDSAMYLCASSFQGANYGYTFGSGTRLTVV.

The rearrangement links TRBV24-1 to TRBJ1-5, with 8 nucleotides matching TRBD1. Germline assignment: CDR1 KGHDR and CDR2 SFDVKD. The CDR3 extends over 17 amino acids. The V segment lost 0 bases and the J segment 6 bases; nucleotides outside the gene matches: 9. Here the CDR3 DNA reads TGTGCCACCAGTGATTTGCAAAGTGGGACAGGAAGTCAGCCCCAGCATTTT. Residues: CATSDLQSGTGSQPQHF.

This chain connects TRBV3-1 (or the pseudogene TRBV3-2) to TRBJ2-7; D remains unclear. V was shortened by 6 bases and J by 0 bases, with 15 bases between the two germline ends. CDR1 and CDR2 (germline): LGHDT, YNNKEL (reference sequence). This CDR3 is 15 amino acids long. CDR3 coding DNA: TGTGCCAGCAGGTGGTCCGCTAGTACCTCCTACGAGCAGTACTTC. The encoded protein is CASRWSASTSYEQYF.

This chain links TRBV4-3 with TRBJ1-6; 7 nucleotides match TRBD1. The CDR3 length is 17 residues. The germline V gene encodes CDR1 LGHNA and CDR2 YSLEER. V trimming: 0 bases; J trimming: 7 bases; junction bases outside the gene matches: 9. CDR3 coding DNA: TGCGCCAGCAGCCAAGATCACCCCCGCAGGGGGAATTCACCCCTCCACTTT. Protein sequence: CASSQDHPRRGNSPLHF.

This chain connects TRBV4-2 to TRBJ2-5, with D tentatively TRBD2 (6 bases). Per the germline V gene, CDR1 is LGHNA and CDR2 is YNFKEQ. This CDR3 spans 14 amino acids. Trimming cost V 1 base and J 8 bases, with 14 bases left between them. CDR3: CASSQGGVRGTQYF. DNA of the CDR3: TGTGCCAGCAGCCAAGGCGGGGTGAGGGGCACCCAGTACTTC.

Here the CDR3 reads CASSLGDSGSGVGNEQFF. In nucleotides, the CDR3 is TGTGCCAGCAGCTTAGGCGATAGCGGGAGTGGGGTGGGGAATGAGCAGTTCTTC. The chain links TRBV11-3 to TRBJ2-1, with 9 bases fitting TRBD2. CDR3 size: 18 residues. With 1 base clipped from V and 7 bases from J, the junction kept 14 bases outside the gene matches. Germline V gives CDR1 SGHNT, CDR2 YENEEA.

The CDR3 nucleotides read TGTGCCAGCAGCTTAATGTCCTCGCGCGCTAGCGGACCCCATAGTATCCAGTACTTC. The encoded protein is CASSLMSSRASGPHSIQYF. The chain recombines TRBV7-8 with TRBJ2-5; TRBD2 matches 7 bases. The CDR3 is 19 residues long. CDR1 and CDR2 (germline): SGHVS, FQNEAQ. Unmatched junction bases numbered 25, after V lost 2 bases and J lost 10 bases.

The chain uses TRBV18 and TRBJ2-7, with a tentative D call TRBD2 (5 bases). Germline V lookup: CDR1 KGHSH, CDR2 LQKENI. V lost 5 bases and J lost 7, with 18 bases in between. The CDR3 is 14 amino acids. The CDR3 nucleotides read TGTGCCAGCTCATCCACGGACTCCGGCTGGGAGCAGTACTTC. It yields the protein CASSSTDSGWEQYF.

The rearrangement joins TRBV5-1 to TRBJ2-2, with D tentatively TRBD1 (6 bases). Trimming took 3 bases from V and 6 from J, leaving 6 bases between them. CDR3 size: 12 residues. The germline gives CDR1 SGHRS, CDR2 YFSETQ. The CDR3 region is CASSWTAGELFF. The DNA for the CDR3 is TGCGCCAGCAGCTGGACAGCCGGGGAGCTGTTTTTT. Based on the CDR3 plus reference TRBV5-1 and TRBJ2-2, the full variable domain is KAGVTQTPRYLIKTRGQQVTLSCSPISGHRSVSWYQQTPGQGLQFLFEYFSETQRNKGNFPGRFSGRQFSNSRSEMNVSTLELGDSALYLCASSWTAGELFFGEGSRLTVL.

The gene calls are TRBV6-2 or TRBV6-3 and TRBJ1-4; the match to TRBD1 covers 9 bases. The CDR3 has 14 residues. With 8 bases clipped from V and 7 bases from J, the junction kept 8 bases outside the gene matches. The germline gives CDR1 MNHEY, CDR2 SVGEGT. The CDR3 bases are TGTGCCAGCCGCCTCCCGGGACAGGGTGAAAAACTGTTTTTT. It encodes CASRLPGQGEKLFF.

The chain employs TRBV7-9 and TRBJ2-2; TRBD1 matches 7 bases. The CDR3 has 13 residues. CDR1 and CDR2 from the germline V gene are SEHNR and FQNEAQ (reference sequence). V lost 5 bases and J lost 8; bases outside the gene matches: 5. The chain's CDR3 is CASSLTGEGELFF. The CDR3 nucleotides are TGTGCCAGCAGCCTCACAGGGGAAGGGGAGCTGTTTTTT.

This sequence joins TRBV10-3 and TRBJ2-1; a possible D gene is TRBD2 (6 bases). Trimming left V 6 bases short and J 9 bases short, with 15 bases between. CDR1 is ENHRY and CDR2 is SYGVKD in the germline V gene. The CDR3 is 13 residues long. As DNA, the CDR3 is TGTGCCATCAGGGAATTCCAGGGAGGTGAGCAGTTCTTC. Residues: CAIREFQGGEQFF.

This chain connects TRBV7-9 to TRBJ1-2; a weak D match, TRBD1 (6 bases). CDR1 is SEHNR, CDR2 FQNEAQ, per germline (reference sequence). V dropped 1 base and J dropped 0 bases, with 9 bases sitting between them. The length of the CDR3 is 15 residues. The CDR3: CASSLGGLANYGYTF. The CDR3 bases are TGTGCCAGCAGCTTAGGGGGGCTGGCTAACTATGGCTACACCTTC.

This chain links TRBV7-3 with TRBJ2-1; 7 nucleotides align to TRBD2. The germline V gene encodes CDR1 SGHTA and CDR2 FQGTGA. With 1 base clipped from V and 3 bases from J, the junction kept 3 bases outside the gene matches. The CDR3 consists of 15 residues. The CDR3 region has the DNA TGTGCCAGCAGCTTAATGAGCGGGAACTACAATGAGCAGTTCTTC. Translating gives CASSLMSGNYNEQFF.

The rearrangement uses TRBV9 and TRBJ2-2; a weak D match, TRBD2 (5 bases). Trimming stripped 1 base from V and 3 bases from J, with 13 bases between. The CDR3 runs to 16 residues. Germline CDR1 is SGDLS and CDR2 is YYNGEE. The DNA for the CDR3 is TGTGCCAGCAGCGTATTCGAGAGGGTTGACACCGGGGAGCTGTTTTTT. Protein product: CASSVFERVDTGELFF. Based on the CDR3 plus reference TRBV9 and TRBJ2-2, the full variable domain is DSGVTQTPKHLITATGQRVTLRCSPRSGDLSVYWYQQSLDQGLQFLIQYYNGEERAKGNILERFSAQQFPDLHSELNLSSLELGDSALYFCASSVFERVDTGELFFGEGSRLTVL.

The chain has TRBV7-2 and TRBJ1-1; no clear D. Germline lookup yields CDR1 SGHTA and CDR2 FQGNSA. The V end lost 2 bases, the J end lost 5 bases, and 9 bases lay between the germline ends. The CDR3 has 13 amino acids. The DNA for the CDR3 is TGTGCCAGCAGCTTAACTCTTAGAACTGAAGCTTTCTTT. This codes for CASSLTLRTEAFF.

The chain uses TRBV20-1 and TRBJ2-1; tentative D call: TRBD1 (6 bases). Looked up from germline, CDR1 is DFQATT and CDR2 is SNEGSKA (reference sequence). With 6 bases removed from V and 8 bases from J, the gap between germline ends came to 11 bases. The length of the CDR3 is 11 residues. The CDR3, as DNA: TGCAGTGCACAGACAGGCGATGAGCAGTTCTTC. Protein: CSAQTGDEQFF.

The V gene is TRBV18, the J gene TRBJ1-1, with TRBD1 as a possible D gene (5 bases). The CDR3 is 13 residues long. V lost 5 bases, J lost 4 bases, and 11 bases lay in between. Germline CDR1 and CDR2: KGHSH and LQKENI. CDR3 protein: CASSMTDRTEAFF. The CDR3 nucleotides are TGTGCCAGCTCAATGACAGACCGCACTGAAGCTTTCTTT.